The T cell receptor (beta chain) under discussion was sequenced for a study of CD8 T cells in Susac syndrome. After extraction with the RNeasy kit, roughly 0.5 to 1 ug of the RNA was reverse transcribed using random hexamers. From the immunoSEQ multiplex PCR reads, TCRdb called clonotypes with MiXCR, one entry per CDR3 protein. The sample lists approximately 25,000 distinct CDR3 sequences, around 93% occurring once. The V end lost 0 bases, the J end lost 3 bases, and 15 bases lay between the germline ends. This CDR3 is built from 15 residues. Germline values: CDR1 GTSNPN, CDR2 SVGIG (reference sequence).

The chain couples TRBV30 to TRBJ2-7; weak D call: TRBD2 (5 bases). The specimen sequenced was CD8+ T cells from PBMCs. The clonotype was recovered from a human donor with Susac syndrome. CDR3 in amino acids: CAWSVPRAYGYEQYF. The CDR3 bases are TGTGCCTGGAGTGTACCGCGGGCCTACGGCTACGAGCAGTACTTC. Variable domain in full (rest from reference TRBV30 and TRBJ2-7): SQTIHQWPATLVQPVGSPLSLECTVEGTSNPNLYWYRQAAGRGLQLLFYSVGIGQISSEVPQNLSASRPQDRQFILSSKKLLLSDSGFYLCAWSVPRAYGYEQYFGPGTRLTVT.